Presented here are 8 T cell receptor beta chains from one specimen sequenced in a study of cytomegalovirus exposure and HLA in healthy donors (TCRdb year 2017). The method behind the library was the immunoSEQ multiplex PCR assay. A mixture of 60 forward primers for TCR Vbeta segments and 13 reverse primers for TCR Jbeta segments was used in the multiplex PCR. TCRdb carries this immuneACCESS record with in-frame sequences only. Its versions omit some clonotypes, under half of them owing to an unresolved V gene in the studies checked, with the rest unexplained. In all, the sample holds about 200,000 clones, and approximately 80% of those were seen once. 2.9% of the sample is in the top ten clones. Sequencing was carried out using PBMCs. Receptor source: a woman between 25 and 40 years old in good health and CMV-seronegative.

CDR3 amino acids: CAIGGRGLYEQYF. CDR3 nucleotide sequence: TGTGCCATCGGGGGCAGGGGGCTATACGAGCAGTACTTC. The J gene is TRBJ2-7, the V gene TRBV10-3; 8 bases align to TRBD1. The CDR3 is made up of 13 amino acids. The V and J ends lost 8 bases and 4 bases, in that order; junction bases with no gene match: 7. Per the germline V gene, CDR1 is ENHRY and CDR2 is SYGVKD.

The chain employs TRBV5-1 and TRBJ2-2; D unresolved. The CDR3 loop spans 12 amino acids. Germline values: CDR1 SGHRS, CDR2 YFSETQ. Trimming removed 7 bases from V and 7 bases from J, with 11 bases in between. The CDR3 sequence: CASSPVNGELFF. The CDR3 DNA reads as TGCGCCAGCTCCCCTGTTAACGGGGAGCTGTTTTTT. Full variable domain (missing parts from reference TRBV5-1 and TRBJ2-2): KAGVTQTPRYLIKTRGQQVTLSCSPISGHRSVSWYQQTPGQGLQFLFEYFSETQRNKGNFPGRFSGRQFSNSRSEMNVSTLELGDSALYLCASSPVNGELFFGEGSRLTVL.

V is TRBV6-5 and J is TRBJ2-2; D is undetermined. Trimming stripped 0 bases from V and 8 bases from J, with 13 bases between. The CDR3 has 15 residues. From germline, CDR1 is MNHEY and CDR2 SVGAGI. DNA for the CDR3: TGTGCCAGCAGTTACTCGGGTCGCGGTGTGGGGGAGCTGTTTTTT. This encodes CASSYSGRGVGELFF.

This clone was seen once. The CDR3, as DNA: TGTGCCTGGACTAGCGGGGGCCTCAATGAGCAGTTCTTC. Its protein product is CAWTSGGLNEQFF. The chain joins TRBV30 to TRBJ2-1, with TRBD2 identical over 10 bases. This CDR3 has 13 residues. The trim removed 4 bases at V and 6 bases at J, leaving 3 bases unmatched. The V gene's germline CDR1 is GTSNPN and CDR2 SVGIG (reference sequence). Full variable domain (rest looked up from reference TRBV30 and TRBJ2-1): SQTIHQWPATLVQPVGSPLSLECTVEGTSNPNLYWYRQAAGRGLQLLFYSVGIGQISSEVPQNLSASRPQDRQFILSSKKLLLSDSGFYLCAWTSGGLNEQFFGPGTRLTVL.

The J gene is TRBJ1-5, the V gene TRBV10-2, with D perhaps matching TRBD1 (6 bases). The germline gives CDR1 WSHSY, CDR2 SAAADI. The CDR3 contains 13 residues. The V gene lost 6 bases and the J gene lost 6 bases, with 12 bases spanning the gap. CDR3 sequence: CASSRGLGQPQHF. The CDR3 DNA sequence: TGCGCCAGCAGCAGGGGTTTAGGTCAGCCCCAGCATTTT.

This clone was seen just once. The V call is TRBV19, the J call TRBJ2-5; 8 nucleotides line up with TRBD2. The junction had 12 bases not matched to a gene; V was cut back by 10 bases and J by 5 bases. Germline CDR1 reads LNHDA; CDR2 reads SQIVND (reference sequence). CDR3 length: 14 amino acids. The CDR3 DNA reads as TGTGCCACTCGGTCGGGGGGGGGTGGCGAGACCCAGTACTTC. Its translation is CATRSGGGGETQYF.

This sequence joins TRBV2 and TRBJ2-1, with D possibly matching TRBD2 (7 bases). V gave up 7 bases and J gave up 6 bases, with 16 bases separating them. The germline gives CDR1 SNHLY, CDR2 FYNNEI. This CDR3 contains 14 residues. CDR3 in DNA: TGTGCCAGCACTCCGGGGAGGGGGTTCAATGAGCAGTTCTTC. Amino acid sequence: CASTPGRGFNEQFF. The variable domain in full, completed from reference TRBV2 and TRBJ2-1, reads EPEVTQTPSHQVTQMGQEVILRCVPISNHLYFYWYRQILGQKVEFLVSFYNNEISEKSEIFDDQFSVERPDGSNFTLKIRSTKLEDSAMYFCASTPGRGFNEQFFGPGTRLTVL.

The chain recombines TRBV5-1 with TRBJ1-4; D perhaps matches TRBD1 (6 bases). CDR3 length: 15 residues. Germline V gives CDR1 SGHRS, CDR2 YFSETQ. Trimming took off 4 bases at V and 0 bases at J, with 10 bases between the two ends. CDR3 protein: CASSHRETTNEKLFF. The CDR3 DNA is TGCGCCAGCAGCCACAGGGAAACAACTAATGAAAAACTGTTTTTT.